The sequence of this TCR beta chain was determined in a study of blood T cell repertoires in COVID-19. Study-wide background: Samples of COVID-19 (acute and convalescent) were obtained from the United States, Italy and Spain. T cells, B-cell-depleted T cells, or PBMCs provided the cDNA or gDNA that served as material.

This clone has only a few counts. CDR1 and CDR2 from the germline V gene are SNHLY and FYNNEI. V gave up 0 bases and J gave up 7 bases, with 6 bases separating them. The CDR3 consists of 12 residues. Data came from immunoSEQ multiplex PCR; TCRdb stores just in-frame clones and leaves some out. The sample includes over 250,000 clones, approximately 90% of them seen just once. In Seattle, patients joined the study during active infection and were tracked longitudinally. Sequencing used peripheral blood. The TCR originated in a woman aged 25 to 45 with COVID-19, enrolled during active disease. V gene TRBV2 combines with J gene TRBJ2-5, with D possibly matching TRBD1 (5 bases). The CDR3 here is CASSEAGLTQYF. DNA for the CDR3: TGTGCCAGCAGTGAAGCGGGGCTGACCCAGTACTTC.